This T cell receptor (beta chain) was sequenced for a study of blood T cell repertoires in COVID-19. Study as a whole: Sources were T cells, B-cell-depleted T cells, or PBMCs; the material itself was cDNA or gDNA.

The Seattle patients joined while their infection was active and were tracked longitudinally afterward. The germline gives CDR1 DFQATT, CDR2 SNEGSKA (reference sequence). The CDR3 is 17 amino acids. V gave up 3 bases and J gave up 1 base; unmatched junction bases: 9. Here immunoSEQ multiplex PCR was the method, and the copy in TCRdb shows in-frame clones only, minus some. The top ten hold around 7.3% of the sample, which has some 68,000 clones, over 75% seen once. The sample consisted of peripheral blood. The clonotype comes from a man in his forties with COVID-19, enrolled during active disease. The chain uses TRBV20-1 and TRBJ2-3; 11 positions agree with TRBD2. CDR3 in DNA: TGCAGTGCTAGTAGTAGCGGGGGGGCCTCGGGCACAGATACGCAGTATTTT. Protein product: CSASSSGGASGTDTQYF.